What follows describes a single TCR beta chain. TCRdb's table, derived via immunoSEQ multiplex PCR, lists solely in-frame clones and lacks some. The sample shows about 36,000 clones, approximately 86% of them seen only once. The record originates from a study of blood T cell repertoires in COVID-19. Study at large: Both acute and convalescent COVID-19 samples were obtained from the United States, Italy and Spain.

After removal of 4 bases from V and 5 bases from J, the junction contained 6 bases not matched to a gene. The length of the CDR3 is 14 residues. CDR1 is SGHNT, CDR2 YYREEE, per germline (reference sequence). This TCR came from a man aged 50 to 60 with active COVID-19. Sequencing was performed on peripheral blood. J is TRBJ1-1 and V is TRBV5-4; 9 bases are a match to TRBD1. The CDR3 bases are TGTGCCAGCAGCCAGACAGGGGGGGGGACTGAAGCTTTCTTT. As protein: CASSQTGGGTEAFF.